A single sample is the source of the 22 T cell receptor beta chains below, sequenced in a study of cytomegalovirus exposure and HLA in healthy donors. Primers included in the PCR were 60 Vbeta and 13 Jbeta primers. TCRdb keeps only in-frame clones here, not all; method: immunoSEQ multiplex PCR. The sample holds 180,000 or so clones, roughly four fifths seen once. Sequencing was carried out using PBMCs. These receptor sequences come from a boy aged 2-15 years in good health and CMV-seronegative.

The chain links TRBV4-3 to TRBJ2-5; 7 nucleotides line up with TRBD1. Germline lookup yields CDR1 LGHNA and CDR2 YSLEER. The CDR3 sequence is 15 residues long. V was clipped by 0 bases and J by 4 bases; unmatched bases: 5. The CDR3 here is CASSQEWAGGETQYF. CDR3 DNA sequence: TGCGCCAGCAGCCAAGAATGGGCAGGGGGAGAGACCCAGTACTTC.

The rearrangement uses TRBV30 and TRBJ1-6; D uncertain. Germline CDR1 GTSNPN, CDR2 SVGIG (reference sequence). V was shortened by 4 bases and J by 0 bases, with 7 bases between the two germline ends. This CDR3 has 14 residues. CDR3 coding DNA: TGTGCCTGGAAGCGGAGCTCCTATAATTCACCCCTCCACTTT. This gives the protein CAWKRSSYNSPLHF. Complete variable domain (other parts from reference TRBV30 and TRBJ1-6): SQTIHQWPATLVQPVGSPLSLECTVEGTSNPNLYWYRQAAGRGLQLLFYSVGIGQISSEVPQNLSASRPQDRQFILSSKKLLLSDSGFYLCAWKRSSYNSPLHFGNGTRLTVT.

The J gene is TRBJ1-1, the V gene TRBV19; no reliable D call. Germline CDR1 is LNHDA and CDR2 is SQIVND (reference sequence). This CDR3 comprises 15 residues. V dropped 3 bases and J dropped 5 bases, with 16 bases sitting between them. The CDR3 is CASSIFRLRGTEAFF. The CDR3 nucleotides are TGTGCCAGTAGTATTTTCCGGTTGCGGGGAACTGAAGCTTTCTTT.

V gene TRBV2 combines with J gene TRBJ1-5; 10 bases agree with TRBD1. In germline, CDR1 is SNHLY, CDR2 FYNNEI. Losses at the gene ends were 1 base for V and 7 bases for J; bases not matched to a gene: 4. CDR3 length equals 15 residues. The CDR3 region has the DNA TGTGCCAGCAGTGAAGGGACAGGGGGTAGGCAGCCCCAGCATTTT. It codes for CASSEGTGGRQPQHF.

The J gene is TRBJ1-2, the V gene TRBV4-3; 7 positions match TRBD1. The CDR3 has 15 residues. The V and J ends lost 1 base and 5 bases, in that order; junction bases with no gene match: 7. CDR1 LGHNA and CDR2 YSLEER come from the germline V gene. CDR3 sequence (DNA): TGCGCCAGCAGCCAAGGCCTACAGGGGTATTATGGCTACACCTTC. It codes for CASSQGLQGYYGYTF.

V and J are TRBV5-1 and TRBJ2-1; 15 bases map to TRBD2. Per the germline V gene, CDR1 is SGHRS and CDR2 is YFSETQ. The CDR3 loop spans 17 amino acids. The V segment lost 0 bases and the J segment 2 bases; nucleotides outside the gene matches: 0. CDR3 nucleotides: TGCGCCAGCAGCTTGGGGACTAGCGGGGGGGCCTACAATGAGCAGTTCTTC. Its translation: CASSLGTSGGAYNEQFF. The full variable domain, with the rest looked up from reference TRBV5-1 and TRBJ2-1, is KAGVTQTPRYLIKTRGQQVTLSCSPISGHRSVSWYQQTPGQGLQFLFEYFSETQRNKGNFPGRFSGRQFSNSRSEMNVSTLELGDSALYLCASSLGTSGGAYNEQFFGPGTRLTVL.

V is TRBV27 and J is TRBJ1-5, with 7 bases lining up with TRBD1. Germline values: CDR1 MNHEY, CDR2 SMNVEV (reference sequence). This CDR3 is 13 amino acids long. J lost 5 bases, V lost 2 bases, and 0 bases had no gene match. CDR3 coding DNA: TGTGCCAGCAGTTTAACAGGGGATCAGCCCCAGCATTTT. It is translated as CASSLTGDQPQHF.

The CDR3 is CSVDSIADPFPETQYF. CDR3 in DNA: TGCAGCGTCGACTCAATCGCCGACCCCTTCCCAGAGACCCAGTACTTC. The chain has TRBV29-1 and TRBJ2-5; D gene unclear. The CDR3 runs to 16 residues. The V end lost 6 bases, the J end lost 4 bases, and 24 bases lay between the germline ends. Germline V gene lookup returns CDR1 SQVTM and CDR2 ANQGSEA.

J is TRBJ1-3 and V is TRBV2; possibly TRBD1 for D (6 bases). Germline CDR1 and CDR2: SNHLY and FYNNEI. With 3 bases removed from V and 0 bases from J, the gap between germline ends came to 12 bases. CDR3 length equals 16 residues. In DNA, the CDR3 is TGTGCCAGCAGTGAGGTGGGGGCCTTCTCTGGAAACACCATATATTTT. It encodes CASSEVGAFSGNTIYF.

The chain uses TRBV7-2 and TRBJ2-1, with a weak D call TRBD2 (6 bases). This CDR3 is built from 14 residues. Germline CDR1 and CDR2: SGHTA and FQGNSA. V shed 3 bases and J shed 9 bases, with 15 bases lying between them. The DNA of the CDR3 is TGTGCCAGCAGCTTCTGGAGTAGCGGTAGTGAGCAGTTCTTC. Translating it yields CASSFWSSGSEQFF.

V and J are TRBV6-5 and TRBJ1-1; D is perhaps TRBD1 (5 bases). The ends were cut back, 6 bases at V and 10 bases at J, with 12 bases in the middle. Germline CDR1 reads MNHEY; CDR2 reads SVGAGI. The CDR3 is 11 residues long. CDR3 sequence: CASSRDSGAFF. The CDR3 bases are TGTGCCAGCAGCCGAGACAGTGGAGCTTTCTTT.

The V call is TRBV5-1, the J call TRBJ2-2; D call uncertain. Germline loops: CDR1 SGHRS, CDR2 YFSETQ. The germline V and J ends were trimmed by 0 bases and 3 bases, with 15 bases remaining between them. This CDR3 has 17 amino acids. The CDR3 here is CASSLGRPLEYTGELFF. CDR3 in DNA: TGCGCCAGCAGCTTGGGTAGACCACTGGAGTACACCGGGGAGCTGTTTTTT.

On this clone: Relative to the germline gene, one junction end is altered; a read error may explain this. The chain employs TRBV7-7 and TRBJ1-1; TRBD1 agrees at 7 bases. The CDR3 covers 13 residues. Germline CDR1 SSHAT, CDR2 FNYEAQ (reference sequence). The CDR3 here is CASSRDSNTEAFF. For the CDR3, the DNA is TGTGCTAGCAGCCGGGACAGCAACACTGAAGCTTTCTTT.

In DNA form, the CDR3 reads TGTGCCAGCGTCAGCGACAGGAGTTATTCACCCCTCCACTTT. It codes for CASVSDRSYSPLHF. V usage is TRBV2 and J usage is TRBJ1-6; D may be TRBD1 (6 bases). CDR1 is SNHLY and CDR2 is FYNNEI in the germline V gene. V was cut by 8 bases and J by 8 bases, with 16 bases left in between. This CDR3 is 14 amino acids long.

The chain has TRBV12-5 and TRBJ2-7; 7 nucleotides match TRBD1. Per germline, CDR1 LGHNT and CDR2 FRNRAP. The CDR3 is 15 residues long. Trimming took 0 bases from V and 2 from J; bases not matched to a gene: 4. CDR3 DNA sequence: TGTGCTAGTGGTTTGGTTGTGGGACAGACCTACGAGCAGTACTTC. Protein product: CASGLVVGQTYEQYF.

This clone has only one observation. The chain uses TRBV11-2 and TRBJ2-7, with TRBD2 identical over 7 bases. Germline V lookup: CDR1 SGHAT, CDR2 FQNNGV. The CDR3 spans 15 residues. V shed 2 bases, J shed 6 bases, and the junction held 10 bases outside the gene matches. CDR3 sequence (DNA): TGTGCCAGCAGCTTACGTGGGGGAGGGGAAGGCGAGCAGTACTTC. It yields the protein CASSLRGGGEGEQYF.

This clone appeared a few times. Within the sample, other DNA sequences also encode this same CDR3. The chain recombines TRBV20-1 with TRBJ2-3; D unclear. Trimming took 4 bases from V and 0 from J, leaving 2 bases between them. The germline V gene encodes CDR1 DFQATT and CDR2 SNEGSKA (reference sequence). The CDR3 extends over 11 amino acids. The CDR3 here is CSATSTDTQYF. CDR3 nucleotide sequence: TGCAGTGCTACTAGCACAGATACGCAGTATTTT.

The chain joins TRBV6-5 to TRBJ2-7, with 7 nucleotides matching TRBD2. Germline CDR1 MNHEY, CDR2 SVGAGI. J lost 3 bases, V lost 6 bases, and 5 bases had no gene match. This CDR3 spans 13 amino acids. This CDR3 reads CASRKTSLYEQYF. The CDR3 nucleotides are TGTGCCAGCAGAAAGACTAGCCTCTACGAGCAGTACTTC.

This chain uses TRBV4-2 with TRBJ1-4; D call uncertain. Looked up from germline, CDR1 is LGHNA and CDR2 is YNFKEQ. Trimming stripped 2 bases from V and 4 bases from J, with 11 bases between. This CDR3 contains 15 residues. The CDR3 is CASSQSEQNNEKLFF. Here the CDR3 DNA reads TGTGCCAGCAGCCAATCTGAACAGAATAATGAAAAACTGTTTTTT.

This clone was recorded a few times. The chain combines TRBV30 with TRBJ1-5; 7 bases agree with TRBD1. The junction had 5 bases not matched to a gene; V was cut back by 5 bases and J by 4 bases. The CDR3 contains 13 residues. Germline CDR1 reads GTSNPN; CDR2 reads SVGIG (reference sequence). The DNA for the CDR3 is TGTGCCTGGGCCGGGACAGAAAATCAGCCCCAGCATTTT. Encoded protein: CAWAGTENQPQHF.

This rearrangement joins TRBV30 to TRBJ2-7, with D maybe TRBD1 (6 bases). The CDR3 spans 16 residues. The germline V and J ends were trimmed by 4 bases and 6 bases, with 25 bases remaining between them. Germline CDR1 GTSNPN, CDR2 SVGIG (reference sequence). In DNA form, the CDR3 reads TGTGCCTGGACCCCGGGATGGGGGCAGGCCCTATCCGAGCAGTACTTC. This gives the protein CAWTPGWGQALSEQYF.

This clone was seen a handful of times. The chain carries TRBV5-6 and TRBJ2-5; no clear D. This CDR3 has 14 residues. The germline V gene has CDR1 SGHDT and CDR2 YYEEEE. V lost 0 bases and J 1 base, leaving 7 bases between the germline ends. CDR3 DNA: TGTGCCAGCAGCTTGGACTACTTCCAAGAGACCCAGTACTTC. It specifies CASSLDYFQETQYF.